This T cell receptor (beta chain) was observed in a study of cytomegalovirus exposure and HLA in healthy donors. Vbeta (60) and Jbeta (13) primers were used in the PCR. Here immunoSEQ multiplex PCR was the method, and the copy in TCRdb shows in-frame clones only, minus some. Among some 200,000 clones, 82% were seen once, and the ten largest hold approximately 6.5%. There are a few counts of this clone. The antigen remains unidentified. An end of the junction does not agree with germline; a read error may underlie this. Study conclusions and caveats: CMV serostatus was the sole immune exposure information available.

Germline V CDR1 and CDR2: LGHNA, YSLEER. CDR3 length: 17 amino acids. Input material: PBMCs. This chain links TRBV4-3 with TRBJ2-3; TRBD2 matches 9 bases. This TCR came from a woman aged 50 to 60 in good health and CMV-seropositive. The CDR3 bases are TGCGCCAGCAGCCCCACGGGACTAGCAGAATTCACATATACGCAGTATTTT. Its translation is CASSPTGLAEFTYTQYF.